What follows describes a single T cell receptor (beta chain). This entry belongs to a study of blood T cell repertoires in COVID-19. Across the study: Samples taken during acute and convalescent COVID-19 were collected in the United States, Italy and Spain. PBMCs, B-cell-depleted T cells, or T cells were the source of the cDNA or gDNA that made up the material.

Original handling: Nucleated cell counts were estimated from reference gene primer amplification. Clones were read by immunoSEQ multiplex PCR, and TCRdb kept only the in-frame ones, dropping some. Clonal size and the V and J genes are those of that table, whereas D and trimming came from the DNA. The repertoire holds about 70,000 clones, 90% seen once, with 1.5% in the top ten. Germline loops: CDR1 SQVTM, CDR2 ANQGSEA. The J segment lost 1 base and the V segment lost 7 bases, leaving 5 bases of the junction unmatched. The CDR3 is 13 amino acids. The chain uses TRBV29-1 and TRBJ2-3; 7 bases line up with TRBD2. Material: peripheral blood. The receptor was isolated from a middle-aged man with acute or convalescent COVID-19. The CDR3 nucleotides read TGCAGCGCCGTAGCGGGTCGCACAGATACGCAGTATTTT. Its translation: CSAVAGRTDTQYF.